The subject of this entry is one T cell receptor beta chain. The data were taken from a study of shared clonotypes between healthy human individuals. This table comes from immunoSEQ multiplex PCR, and its TCRdb copy is limited to in-frame clones, with some not included. Found here are about 2.4 million clones, around 94% of them singletons; the top ten hold 0.14%. Germline-derived CDR1 and CDR2 are GTSNPN and SVGIG (reference sequence). The CDR3 covers 16 residues. Deletions cut 5 bases from V and 4 bases from J, with 18 bases between. The V and J genes are TRBV30 and TRBJ1-6; no reliable D call. This sequence originates from a man between 18 and 29 years old in good health. The sequenced sample consisted of naive CD4+ T cells sorted from blood. Regarding subset: CD45RA+ positively selected. CDR3 amino acids: CAWAPLPGRYNSPLHF. CDR3 in DNA: TGTGCCTGGGCCCCCCTGCCCGGGCGATATAATTCACCCCTCCACTTT.